This T cell receptor beta chain was retrieved from a study of shared clonotypes between healthy human individuals. Overall study: Per donor, CD8 memory used one plate, CD8 naive used two, CD4 memory used three and CD4 naive used three.

The germline V gene encodes CDR1 MNHNY and CDR2 SVGAGI (reference sequence). With 5 bases removed from V and 4 bases from J, the gap between germline ends came to 20 bases. The CDR3 contains 16 residues. Every contributor of samples was a Caucasian grown-up residing in Nashville, Tennessee. Repertoires were generated with immunoSEQ multiplex PCR, while TCRdb's copy carries only in-frame clones and drops some. The repertoire holds some 2,000,000 clones, with 85% to 95% as singletons. Study findings and constraints: Generally, naive subsets (rather than memory subsets) showed larger estimated richness. Rarefaction curves obtained for sorted subsets showed sequencing incomplete despite large depth.

Remarks on this clone: The antigen is unknown. Without the conserved terminal phenylalanine or tryptophan, this CDR3 likely stems from a read error.

This clonotype was sampled from a man aged 18-30 years in good health. The rearrangement uses TRBV6-6 and TRBJ1-1; possible D gene TRBD1, 5 bases. The sequencing sample was made of naive CD4+ T cells sorted from blood. The sample's subset: CD45RA+ positively selected. This CDR3 reads CASSRRGPRDGTEAFL. The CDR3 bases are TGTGCCAGCAGTCGAAGGGGCCCCCGCGATGGCACTGAAGCTTTCCTT.